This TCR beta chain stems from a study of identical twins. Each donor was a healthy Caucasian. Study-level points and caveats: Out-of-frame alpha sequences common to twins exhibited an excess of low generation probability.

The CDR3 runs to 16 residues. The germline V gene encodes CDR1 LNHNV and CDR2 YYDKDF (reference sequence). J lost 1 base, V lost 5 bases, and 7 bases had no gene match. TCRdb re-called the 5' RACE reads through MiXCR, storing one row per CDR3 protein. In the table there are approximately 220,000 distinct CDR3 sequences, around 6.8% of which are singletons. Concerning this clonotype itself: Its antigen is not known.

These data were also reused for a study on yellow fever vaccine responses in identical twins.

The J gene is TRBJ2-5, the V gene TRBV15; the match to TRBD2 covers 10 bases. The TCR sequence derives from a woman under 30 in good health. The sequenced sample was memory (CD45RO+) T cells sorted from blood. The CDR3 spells CATSELAGRLQETQYF. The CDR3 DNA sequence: TGTGCCACCAGCGAACTAGCGGGGCGGCTCCAAGAGACCCAGTACTTC.